This T cell receptor (beta chain) was profiled in a study of blood T cell repertoires in COVID-19. The wider study: Researchers got acute and convalescent COVID-19 samples from the United States, Italy and Spain. T cells, B-cell-depleted T cells, or PBMCs provided the cDNA or gDNA that served as material.

As handled by the study authors: Amplification with reference gene primers provided the estimates of nucleated cell counts. TCRdb's table, derived via immunoSEQ multiplex PCR, lists solely in-frame clones and lacks some. V, J and clone size were drawn from that table, and D and trimming were deduced from the DNA. The profile shows under 350,000 clones, less than 90% of them singletons. CDR1 and CDR2 from the germline V gene are SGHDT and YYEEEE. V lost 4 bases, J lost 4 bases, and 6 bases stayed unmatched. The CDR3 runs 14 residues. This receptor was identified in a man aged 55 to 70 who had recovered from COVID-19. J is TRBJ1-1 and V is TRBV5-6; TRBD1 matches at 8 bases. Sequences were obtained from peripheral blood. The CDR3 is CASSLRGRGTEAFF. The DNA of the CDR3 is TGTGCCAGCAGCCTCAGGGGGCGTGGCACTGAAGCTTTCTTT. The entire variable domain, with the rest obtained from reference TRBV5-6 and TRBJ1-1, is as follows: DAGVTQSPTHLIKTRGQQVTLRCSPKSGHDTVSWYQQALGQGPQFIFQYYEEEERQRGNFPDRFSGHQFPNYSSELNVNALLLGDSALYLCASSLRGRGTEAFFGQGTRLTVV.